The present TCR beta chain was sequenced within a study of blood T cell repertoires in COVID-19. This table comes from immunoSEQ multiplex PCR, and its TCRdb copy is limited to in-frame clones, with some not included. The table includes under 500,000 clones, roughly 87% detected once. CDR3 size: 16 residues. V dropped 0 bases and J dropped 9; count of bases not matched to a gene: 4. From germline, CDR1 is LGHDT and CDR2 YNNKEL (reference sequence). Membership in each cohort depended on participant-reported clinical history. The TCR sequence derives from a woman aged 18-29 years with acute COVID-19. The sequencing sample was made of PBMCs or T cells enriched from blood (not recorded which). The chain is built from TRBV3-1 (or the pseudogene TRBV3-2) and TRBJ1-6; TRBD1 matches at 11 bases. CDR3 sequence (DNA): TGTGCCAGCAGCCAAGATCGAGGGACAGGGGGTTCACCCCTCCACTTT. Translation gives CASSQDRGTGGSPLHF.